This TCR beta chain was retrieved from a study of T cells in Graves' hyperthyroidism and ophthalmopathy. Whole-study context: Peripheral blood was drawn at first diagnosis, prior to all treatment.

This CDR3 is built from 14 residues. Germline loops: CDR1 MNHNS, CDR2 SASEGT. Trimming removed 6 bases at V and 7 bases at J, with 18 bases between. In the case of this clonotype: As yet, its antigen is unknown.

Points from the study as a whole: In blood, most of the thyroid clonotypes expanded above 0.001 were also present.

Ophthalmopathy patients all had a Clinical Activity Score of at least 3, a NOSPECS grade of at least 4 and disease under 3 months old. Thyroid ultrasound and orbital computed tomography, with clinical symptoms and serum thyroxine and TRAb, informed diagnoses. The CDR3 regions of TCR beta were amplified from RNA transcripts. TCR CDR3 regions were first amplified by RT-PCR with HTBI primers. TCRdb independently ran MiXCR on the multiplex PCR reads; one entry per CDR3 protein. The repertoire holds fewer than 650,000 distinct CDR3 sequences, with over 12% as singletons. The V call is TRBV6-1, the J call TRBJ2-5; TRBD2 is a possible D gene (7 bases). What was sequenced was blood. The origin of this receptor is a woman aged 40 to 49 with Graves' ophthalmopathy. CDR3 sequence: CASREGGTNPTQYF. The CDR3 bases are TGTGCCAGCAGGGAGGGGGGGACGAATCCGACCCAGTACTTC.